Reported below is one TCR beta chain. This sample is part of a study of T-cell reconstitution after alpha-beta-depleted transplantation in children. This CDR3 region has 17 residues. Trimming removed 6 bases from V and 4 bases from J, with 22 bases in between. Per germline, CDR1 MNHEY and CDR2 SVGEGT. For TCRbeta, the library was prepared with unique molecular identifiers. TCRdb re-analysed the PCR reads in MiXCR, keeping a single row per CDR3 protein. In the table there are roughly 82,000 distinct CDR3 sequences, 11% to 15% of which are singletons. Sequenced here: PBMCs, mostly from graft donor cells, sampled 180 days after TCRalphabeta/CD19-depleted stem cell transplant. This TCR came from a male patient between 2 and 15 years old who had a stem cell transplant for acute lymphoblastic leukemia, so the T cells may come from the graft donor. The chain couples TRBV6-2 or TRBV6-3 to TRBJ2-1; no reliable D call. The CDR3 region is CASSLLLAVVPYNEQFF. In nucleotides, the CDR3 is TGTGCCAGCAGCCTTCTTCTCGCAGTAGTACCGTACAATGAGCAGTTCTTC.